Reported below is one T cell receptor beta chain. Its antigen is not known. This CDR3 spans 13 amino acids. V lost 5 bases to trimming and J lost 3 bases; unmatched junction nucleotides: 3. The germline V gene has CDR1 MNHGY and CDR2 SAAAGT. This entry is derived from a study of T cells in localized non-small cell lung cancer. Study conclusions and caveats: Only one tumor region was sequenced, so heterogeneity remains possible. Uninvolved nearby lung showed the greatest T cell clonality, exceeding that found in tumor. Greater T cell density in blood accompanied longer overall survival. In adjacent lung appeared a median about 58 of the top 100 tumor clones.

Method: immunoSEQ multiplex PCR; TCRdb's copy keeps in-frame clones and lacks some. The sample holds around 1,500 clones, about 25% seen once. This chain uses TRBV6-8 with TRBJ1-2; TRBD1 agrees at 7 bases. This TCR was sampled from a male donor at least 60 years old with stage I squamous cell lung carcinoma. This specimen was lung tumor tissue, taken before any cancer treatment. This chain's CDR3 is CASSGQADYGYTF. CDR3 sequence (DNA): TGTGCCAGCAGTGGACAGGCTGACTATGGCTACACCTTC.